This T cell receptor (beta chain) is drawn from a study of CD8+ T cells in alopecia areata. TCR sequencing used cDNA made by reverse transcription of extracted RNA. Here immunoSEQ multiplex PCR was the method, and the copy in TCRdb shows in-frame clones only, minus some. This repertoire shows fewer than 250,000 clones, around 60% found once; its top ten account for about 1.3%. This CDR3 has 15 residues. The germline CDR1 and CDR2 sequences are SGDLS and YYNGEE. Trimming took 0 bases from V and 0 from J, leaving 6 bases between them. Treatment specified: oral pan-JAK inhibitor, 5-10 mg twice daily. This receptor was obtained from a human donor with alopecia areata. The V call is TRBV9, the J call TRBJ2-2; D remains unclear. This material consisted of CD4+ T cells sorted from blood, taken between weeks 49 and 50, from a patient treated with tofacitinib. CDR3 DNA: TGTGCCAGCAGCGTAGGGGTCGCGAACACCGGGGAGCTGTTTTTT. It encodes CASSVGVANTGELFF.